The 3 T cell receptor beta chains below were found in one sample sequenced in a study of identical twins. From the 5' RACE reads, TCRdb called clonotypes with MiXCR, one entry per CDR3 protein. The data show around 240,000 distinct CDR3 sequences, about 7.3% seen once. The same sample was also studied in work on yellow fever vaccine responses in identical twins.

The material sequenced was memory (CD45RO+) T cells sorted from blood. Receptors were obtained from a woman between 18 and 29 years old in good health.

The rearrangement uses TRBV5-1 and TRBJ2-1, with 7 bases matching TRBD2. With 1 base clipped from V and 0 bases from J, the junction kept 10 bases outside the gene matches. Per the germline V gene, CDR1 is SGHRS and CDR2 is YFSETQ. The CDR3 runs 18 residues. For the CDR3, the DNA is TGCGCCAGCAGCTTGAAGGGGTTAGCGGGTAGCTCCTACAATGAGCAGTTCTTC. Protein product: CASSLKGLAGSSYNEQFF.

The chain carries TRBV7-9 and TRBJ2-7; maybe TRBD1 (6 bases). Germline V lookup: CDR1 SEHNR, CDR2 FQNEAQ (reference sequence). V lost 4 bases and J 3 bases, leaving 16 bases between the germline ends. The CDR3 runs to 15 residues. The CDR3 region has the DNA TGTGCCAGCAGCTCACAGGGTGGAGGAAGCTACGAGCAGTACTTC. This sequence encodes CASSSQGGGSYEQYF.

CDR3 bases: TGTGCCAGCAGTTACGGGACTAGCATTCAGGGCGAGCAGTACTTC. Translated: CASSYGTSIQGEQYF. The chain employs TRBV6-5 and TRBJ2-7; 9 bases align to TRBD2. The germline V gene encodes CDR1 MNHEY and CDR2 SVGAGI. The CDR3 sequence is 15 residues long. The ends lost 2 bases at V and 6 bases at J; junction bases unmatched: 8.